The rows below give T cell receptor beta chains drawn from one sample of a study of blood T cell repertoires in COVID-19. The protocol was immunoSEQ multiplex PCR, while the TCRdb copy is restricted to in-frame clones and leaves out a portion. This table holds about 26,000 clones, 87% found once. The sequencing input was peripheral blood. These receptors originate from a human donor in a cohort sampled during active COVID-19. The donor label of this sample is uncertain. Each CDR3 is given without its conserved first and last residue.

j_call | v_call | cdr3_aa
TRBJ2-7 | TRBV3-1/TRBV3-2 | ASSHSAGAGEQY
TRBJ2-3 | TRBV5-1 | ASSTYGTSGGSTDTQY
TRBJ1-2 | TRBV28 | ASSGGQAYT
TRBJ1-3 | TRBV10-3 | AISGTQGSGNTIY
TRBJ1-3 | TRBV4-1 | ASSKGQGGSGNTIY
TRBJ2-2 | TRBV5-5 | ASSLDFPGQNTGELF
TRBJ2-6 | TRBV18 | ASSRSSGANVLT
TRBJ2-2 | TRBV9 | ASSEGTSGGVFPGELF
TRBJ1-5 | TRBV14 | ASSQVDGGQGVFQPQH
TRBJ2-5 | TRBV4-1 | ASSQETRGRGETQY
TRBJ1-1 | TRBV7-8 | ASSPAQRLPEAF
TRBJ1-2 | TRBV23-1 | ASPEGGSNYGYT
TRBJ2-7 | TRBV2 | ASSEARTDSYEQY
TRBJ2-7 | TRBV6-6 | ASSLLRDRAGEQY
TRBJ1-1 | TRBV3-1/TRBV3-2 | ASSLQGALMNTEAF
TRBJ1-1 | TRBV7-3 | ASSAQGASTEAF
TRBJ1-1 | TRBV12-3/TRBV12-4 | ASSRGLAEAF
TRBJ1-1 | TRBV6-6 | ASSQQSYTEAF
TRBJ1-1 | TRBV7-6 | ASSGSTVNTEAF
TRBJ1-3 | TRBV6-1 | ASSEADGGSGNTIY
TRBJ1-5 | TRBV2 | ASSLRGNQPQH
TRBJ1-5 | TRBV2 | ASSEPGVGVGQPQH
TRBJ1-6 | TRBV6-2/TRBV6-3 | ASSYSRESSYNSPLH
TRBJ1-5 | TRBV19 | ASSIRNQQGPRLNNQPQH
TRBJ2-5 | TRBV7-9 | ASSAHRGVRETQY